The clone carrying this T cell receptor (beta chain) has just a few counts. Its target is unknown. This record comes from a study of response to subunit inactivated influenza vaccine. Study-level results: It was suggested by the authors that few new T cells are recruited by each seasonal influenza vaccination.

In TCRdb, the RT-PCR reads were re-called with MiXCR into one record per CDR3 protein. The sample contains 750,000 to 850,000 distinct CDR3 sequences, roughly 20% of which appear only once. The TCR was taken from a man aged 50 or older who received an inactivated influenza vaccine. The sequences come from PBMCs from blood, collected around 5 days after vaccination.

The CDR3 nucleotides are TGCAGCGTTGGGGAGACGCTTAATTCACCCCTCCACTTT. This gives the protein CSVGETLNSPLHF. The rearrangement uses TRBV29-1 and TRBJ1-6; D is ambiguous. Germline assignment: CDR1 SQVTM and CDR2 ANQGSEA. CDR3 length: 13 residues. Trimming stripped 4 bases from V and 6 bases from J, with 10 bases between.